This T cell receptor (beta chain) was recovered during a study of T cells in Graves' hyperthyroidism and ophthalmopathy (dated 2019 in TCRdb). General notes on the study: Peripheral blood samples were taken at the time of initial diagnosis, prior to any treatment. Thyroid tissue and blood T-cell repertoires from several Graves' hyperthyroidism patients were also compared in the study. After blood sampling, hyperthyroidism patients were treated with methimazole at a starting dose of 30 mg daily, and ophthalmopathy patients were treated with high-dose intravenous methylprednisolone. To identify TCR V-J signatures that set the groups apart, the researchers used a discovery cohort of 100 patients, made up of fewer than 50 with Graves' ophthalmopathy and some 58 with stable Graves' hyperthyroidism. An independent validation cohort of under 20 hyperthyroidism patients and some 15 patients who later progressed to ophthalmopathy tested prospective prediction of ophthalmopathy. The 90 or so discovery patients were randomly split 7:3 into training and test sets. TCR Vbeta CDR3 sequencing of around 130 peripheral blood samples (fewer than 45 ophthalmopathy, about 75 hyperthyroidism and approximately 17 progressor patients) is reported in the paper.

A word on this clonotype: The target of this receptor is not known. Base qualities are not provided; no much larger clone lies one nucleotide away.

Amplification of TCR beta CDR3 regions was carried out from RNA transcripts. The first round of RT-PCR for the TCR CDR3 was performed with the HTBI primer set and the Qiagen OneStep RT-PCR kit. The libraries were constructed in a second round of multiplex PCR and then size-selected and purified. Paired-end sequencing of the libraries was performed with 100 bp reads on an Illumina HiSeq2000. The authors' analysis ran thus. SOAPnuke was used to process the raw data, removing reads that contained adapters or uncalled bases, had a mean Phred below 15, or lacked an exact match to the constant primer or identifier. High-quality paired reads were merged with COPE v1.2.5, and unique nucleotide sequences were defined as clonotypes. MiTCR v1.1 was used to align the clonotypes against IMGT TRBV, TRBD and TRBJ reference segments. Only V-J combinations with frequency above 0.0001, covering 99.2% of repertoires, were analysed. The TCS score was defined as the ratio of F50 (clonal expansion) to E x V (chaos), calculated using BLOSUM62-based TCRdist between CDR3 peptides within each V-J. Welch's t-statistics and random forest reduced approximately 520 V-J features to roughly 13, which were used in a naive Bayes classifier (R e1071). TCRdb reworked the public reads: Q25 trimming with fastp, MiXCR clone assembly, productive beta chains retained. Identical CDR3 protein sequences are pooled into one entry, listed with their most common genes and DNA. The authors' filters were not applied to this entry. The sample table shows hundreds of thousands of distinct CDR3 sequences, and 20% are seen once. Roughly 47% of the sample is in the top ten clones.

As encoded in the germline V gene, CDR1 is MDHEN while CDR2 is SYDVKM. V was cut back by 3 bases and J by 2 bases, leaving a gap of 10 bases between them. Reading from cysteine to phenylalanine, the CDR3 counts 14 amino acids. Of the read, only the CDR3 DNA is kept; its 42 bases are in frame from base 1. The paper's findings and limits, for the study overall: Sample size was not statistically predetermined, and investigators were not blinded to group allocation. A 13 V-J signature model separated ophthalmopathy from stable hyperthyroidism, with just over 85% sensitivity and roughly 84% specificity in cross-validation and 80%/75% in testing. Most expanded thyroid clonotypes (frequency above 0.001) were also found in blood, which suggests that blood repertoires may mirror thyroid immune responses. In validation, the model predicted progression to ophthalmopathy with 55% to 71% sensitivity and roughly 75% specificity, a median of 6.5 months before onset.

Ophthalmopathy patients had moderately to severely active disease, Clinical Activity Score of at least 3, NOSPECS grade of at least 4, and duration under 3 months. Exclusion was applied to patients with uncontrolled infections, other autoimmune diseases, pregnancy or lactation. Diagnoses were based on clinical symptoms, serum thyroxine and TRAb, thyroid ultrasound and orbital computed tomography. PBMCs were isolated from 7.5 to 10 ml of fresh peripheral blood by Ficoll-Paque density gradient centrifugation. Trizol reagent was used to extract total RNA, and RNA quality was then checked on an Agilent 2100 Bioanalyzer.

Sequencing was performed on blood. This chain joins TRBV28 to TRBJ1-1, with the D gene not confidently named. The sequence came from a middle-aged man with Graves' ophthalmopathy. CDR3 loop: CASSFLRANTEAFF. The nucleotide sequence is given as TGTGCCAGCAGTTTTCTCCGGGCAAACACTGAAGCTTTCTTT.